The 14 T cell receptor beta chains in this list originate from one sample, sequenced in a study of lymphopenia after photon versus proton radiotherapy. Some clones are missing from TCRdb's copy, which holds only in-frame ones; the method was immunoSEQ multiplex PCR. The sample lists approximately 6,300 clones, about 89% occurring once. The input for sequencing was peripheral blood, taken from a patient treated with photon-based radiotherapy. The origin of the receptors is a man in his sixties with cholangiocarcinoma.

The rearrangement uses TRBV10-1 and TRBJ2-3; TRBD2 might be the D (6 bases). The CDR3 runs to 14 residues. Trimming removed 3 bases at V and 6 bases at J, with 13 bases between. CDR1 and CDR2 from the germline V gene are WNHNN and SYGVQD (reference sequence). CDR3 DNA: TGCGCCAGCAGTGACTACGGGGAGGTGGATACGCAGTATTTT. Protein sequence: CASSDYGEVDTQYF.

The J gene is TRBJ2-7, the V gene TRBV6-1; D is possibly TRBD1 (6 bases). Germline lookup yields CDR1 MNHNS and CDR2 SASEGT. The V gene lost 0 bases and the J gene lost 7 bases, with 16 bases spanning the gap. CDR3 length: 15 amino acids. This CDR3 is CASSEAGREGGEQYF. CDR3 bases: TGTGCCAGCAGTGAAGCGGGCAGGGAAGGGGGTGAGCAGTACTTC.

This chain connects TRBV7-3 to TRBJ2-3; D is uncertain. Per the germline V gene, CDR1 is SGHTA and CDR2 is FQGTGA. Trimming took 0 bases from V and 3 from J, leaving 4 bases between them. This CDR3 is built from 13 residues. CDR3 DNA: TGTGCCAGCAGCTTAACGGGGACAGATACGCAGTATTTT. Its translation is CASSLTGTDTQYF.

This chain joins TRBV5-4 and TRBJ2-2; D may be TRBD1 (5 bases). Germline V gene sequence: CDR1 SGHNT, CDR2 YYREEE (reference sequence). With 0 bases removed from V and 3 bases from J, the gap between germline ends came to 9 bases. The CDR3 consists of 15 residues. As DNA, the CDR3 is TGTGCCAGCAGCTTGGAGCAGGGTTACACCGGGGAGCTGTTTTTT. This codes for CASSLEQGYTGELFF.

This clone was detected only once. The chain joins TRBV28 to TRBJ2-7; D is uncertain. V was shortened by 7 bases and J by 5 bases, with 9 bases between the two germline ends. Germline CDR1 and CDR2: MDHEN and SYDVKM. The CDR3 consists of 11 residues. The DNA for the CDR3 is TGTGCCAGCACGGGTTTCGACGAGCAGTACTTC. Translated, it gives CASTGFDEQYF. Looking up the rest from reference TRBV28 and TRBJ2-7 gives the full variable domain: DVKVTQSSRYLVKRTGEKVFLECVQDMDHENMFWYRQDPGLGLRLIYFSYDVKMKEKGDIPEGYSVSREKKERFSLILESASTNQTSMYLCASTGFDEQYFGPGTRLTVT.

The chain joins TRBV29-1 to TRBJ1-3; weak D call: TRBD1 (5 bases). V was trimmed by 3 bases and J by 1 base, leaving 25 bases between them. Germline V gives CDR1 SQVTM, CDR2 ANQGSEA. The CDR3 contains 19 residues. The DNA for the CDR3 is TGCAGCGTTGAGATGGTGTTGGGGGGGGACTCCATTTCTGGAAACACCATATATTTT. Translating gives CSVEMVLGGDSISGNTIYF.

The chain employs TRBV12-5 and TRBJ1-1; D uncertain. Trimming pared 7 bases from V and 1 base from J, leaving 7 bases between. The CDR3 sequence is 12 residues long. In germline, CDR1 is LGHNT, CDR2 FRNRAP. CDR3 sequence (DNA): TGTGCTAGTGAACGGGAGAACACTGAAGCTTTCTTT. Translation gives CASERENTEAFF.

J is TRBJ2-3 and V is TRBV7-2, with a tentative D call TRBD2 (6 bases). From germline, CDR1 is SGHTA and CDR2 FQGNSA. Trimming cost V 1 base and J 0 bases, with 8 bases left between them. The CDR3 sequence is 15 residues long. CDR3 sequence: CASSLGGTSTDTQYF. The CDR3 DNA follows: TGTGCCAGCAGCTTAGGCGGGACTAGCACAGATACGCAGTATTTT.

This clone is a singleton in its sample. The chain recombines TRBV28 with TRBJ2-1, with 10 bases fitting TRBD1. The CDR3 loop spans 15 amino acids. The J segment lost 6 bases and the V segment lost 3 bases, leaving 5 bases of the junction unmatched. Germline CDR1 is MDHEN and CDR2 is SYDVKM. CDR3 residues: CASSFRQGAGNEQFF. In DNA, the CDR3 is TGTGCCAGCAGTTTTAGACAGGGGGCTGGCAATGAGCAGTTCTTC.

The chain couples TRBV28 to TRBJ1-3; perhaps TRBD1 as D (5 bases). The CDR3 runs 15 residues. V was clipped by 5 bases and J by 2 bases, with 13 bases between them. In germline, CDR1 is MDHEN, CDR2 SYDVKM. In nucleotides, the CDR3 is TGTGCCAGCAGTGGGGGGATTATTACTGGAAACACCATATATTTT. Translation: CASSGGIITGNTIYF.

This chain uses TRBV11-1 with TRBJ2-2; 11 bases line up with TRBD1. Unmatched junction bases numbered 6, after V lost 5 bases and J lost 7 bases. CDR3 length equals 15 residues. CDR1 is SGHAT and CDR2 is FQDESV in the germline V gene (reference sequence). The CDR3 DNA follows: TGTGCCAGCAGCACCGGACAGGGGGCGAGCGGGGAGCTGTTTTTT. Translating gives CASSTGQGASGELFF. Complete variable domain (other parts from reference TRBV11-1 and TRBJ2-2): EAEVAQSPRYKITEKSQAVAFWCDPISGHATLYWYRQILGQGPELLVQFQDESVVDDSQLPKDRFSAERLKGVDSTLKIQPAELGDSAMYLCASSTGQGASGELFFGEGSRLTVL.

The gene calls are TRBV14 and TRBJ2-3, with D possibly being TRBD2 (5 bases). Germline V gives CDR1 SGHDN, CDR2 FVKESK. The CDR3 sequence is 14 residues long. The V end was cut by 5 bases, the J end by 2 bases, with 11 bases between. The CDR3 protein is CASSKLGDTDTQYF. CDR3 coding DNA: TGTGCCAGCAGCAAACTAGGCGACACAGATACGCAGTATTTT.

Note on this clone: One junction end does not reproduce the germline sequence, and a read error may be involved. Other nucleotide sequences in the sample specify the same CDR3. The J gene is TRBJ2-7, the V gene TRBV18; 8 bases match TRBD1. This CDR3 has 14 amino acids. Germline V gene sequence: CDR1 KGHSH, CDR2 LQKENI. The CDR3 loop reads CASSPRDRSYEQYF. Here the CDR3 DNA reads TGTGCCAGTTCACCACGGGACAGGTCCTACGAGCAGTACTTC.

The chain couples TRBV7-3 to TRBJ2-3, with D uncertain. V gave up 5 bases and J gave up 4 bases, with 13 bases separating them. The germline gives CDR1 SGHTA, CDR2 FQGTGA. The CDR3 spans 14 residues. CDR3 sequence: CASSESRSSDTQYF. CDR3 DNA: TGTGCCAGCAGCGAATCTCGGTCTTCAGATACGCAGTATTTT. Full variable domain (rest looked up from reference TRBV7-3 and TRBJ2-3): GAGVSQTPSNKVTEKGKYVELRCDPISGHTALYWYRQSLGQGPEFLIYFQGTGAADDSGLPNDRFFAVRPEGSVSTLKIQRTERGDSAVYLCASSESRSSDTQYFGPGTRLTVL.